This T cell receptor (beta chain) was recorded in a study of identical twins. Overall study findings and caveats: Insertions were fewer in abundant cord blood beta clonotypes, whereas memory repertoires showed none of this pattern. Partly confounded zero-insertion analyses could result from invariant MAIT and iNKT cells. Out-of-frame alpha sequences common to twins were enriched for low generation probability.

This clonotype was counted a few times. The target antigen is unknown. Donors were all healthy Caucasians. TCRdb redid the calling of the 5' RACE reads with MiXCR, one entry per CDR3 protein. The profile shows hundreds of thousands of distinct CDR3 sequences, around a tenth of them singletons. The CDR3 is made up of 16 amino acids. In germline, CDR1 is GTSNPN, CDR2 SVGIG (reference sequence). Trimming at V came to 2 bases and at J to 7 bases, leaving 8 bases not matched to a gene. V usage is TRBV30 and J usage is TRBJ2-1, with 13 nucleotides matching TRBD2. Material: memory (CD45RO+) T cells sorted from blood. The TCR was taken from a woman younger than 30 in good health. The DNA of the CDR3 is TGTGCCTGGAGTATCACTAGCGGGAGGGCCATTAATGAGCAGTTCTTC. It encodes CAWSITSGRAINEQFF.